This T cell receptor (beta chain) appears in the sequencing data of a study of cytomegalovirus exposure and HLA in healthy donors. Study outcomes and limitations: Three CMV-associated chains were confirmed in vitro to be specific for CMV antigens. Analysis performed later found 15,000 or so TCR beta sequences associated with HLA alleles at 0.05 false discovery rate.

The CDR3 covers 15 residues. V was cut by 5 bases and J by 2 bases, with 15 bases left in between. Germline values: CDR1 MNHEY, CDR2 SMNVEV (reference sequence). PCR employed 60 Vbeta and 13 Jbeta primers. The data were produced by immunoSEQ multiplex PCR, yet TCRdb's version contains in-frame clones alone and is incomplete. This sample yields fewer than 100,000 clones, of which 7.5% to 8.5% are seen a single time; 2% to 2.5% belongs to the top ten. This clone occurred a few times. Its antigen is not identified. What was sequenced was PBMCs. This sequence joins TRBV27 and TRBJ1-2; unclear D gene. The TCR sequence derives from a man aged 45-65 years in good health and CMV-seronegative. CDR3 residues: CASSHGREANYGYTF. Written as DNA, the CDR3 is TGTGCCAGCAGTCACGGCCGGGAGGCCAACTATGGCTACACCTTC.